One sample yielded the 28 T cell receptor beta chains listed below, sequenced in a study of blood T cell repertoires in COVID-19. Method: immunoSEQ multiplex PCR; TCRdb's copy keeps in-frame clones and lacks some. The profile shows roughly 75,000 clones, roughly 80% of them singletons. Sequenced input: peripheral blood. The origin of the receptors is a man aged 50-60 years with COVID-19, enrolled during active disease.

The J gene is TRBJ1-5, the V gene TRBV30, with TRBD1 as a possible D gene (5 bases). V was clipped by 2 bases and J by 5 bases, with 13 bases between them. There are 14 residues in the CDR3. The germline V gene encodes CDR1 GTSNPN and CDR2 SVGIG (reference sequence). CDR3 nucleotides: TGTGCCTGGAGTTACGACAGTTCCGATCAGCCCCAGCATTTT. Its translation: CAWSYDSSDQPQHF. Filled out from reference TRBV30 and TRBJ1-5, the complete variable domain reads SQTIHQWPATLVQPVGSPLSLECTVEGTSNPNLYWYRQAAGRGLQLLFYSVGIGQISSEVPQNLSASRPQDRQFILSSKKLLLSDSGFYLCAWSYDSSDQPQHFGDGTRLSIL.

V gene TRBV5-5 combines with J gene TRBJ2-2; D gene ambiguous. Germline V gene lookup returns CDR1 SGHKS and CDR2 YYEKEE (reference sequence). Trimming removed 4 bases from V and 0 bases from J, with 7 bases in between. This CDR3 contains 14 residues. The CDR3 DNA follows: TGTGCCAGCAGCCCTACAGCGAACACCGGGGAGCTGTTTTTT. Residues: CASSPTANTGELFF.

The rearrangement uses TRBV6-5 and TRBJ1-6; D perhaps matches TRBD1 (5 bases). V dropped 4 bases and J dropped 0 bases, with 10 bases sitting between them. The CDR3 runs to 16 residues. CDR1 and CDR2 from the germline V gene are MNHEY and SVGAGI. In nucleotides, the CDR3 is TGTGCCAGCAGTTTACGACAGCTCTCCTATAATTCACCCCTCCACTTT. Translating it yields CASSLRQLSYNSPLHF.

V usage is TRBV3-1 (or the pseudogene TRBV3-2) and J usage is TRBJ2-6, with D unresolved. The CDR3 has 16 amino acids. The V end lost 1 base, the J end lost 0 bases, and 7 bases lay between the germline ends. Germline lookup yields CDR1 LGHDT and CDR2 YNNKEL (reference sequence). The CDR3 DNA follows: TGTGCCAGCAGCCAAGGCCGCGCCTCTGGGGCCAACGTCCTGACTTTC. Its protein product is CASSQGRASGANVLTF.

This chain connects TRBV5-1 to TRBJ2-3, with D perhaps matching TRBD2 (6 bases). CDR1 and CDR2 (germline): SGHRS, YFSETQ. This CDR3 has 15 residues. V lost 0 bases and J 0 bases, leaving 8 bases between the germline ends. This CDR3 is CASSLERASTDTQYF. Written as DNA, the CDR3 is TGCGCCAGCAGCTTGGAGCGGGCTAGCACAGATACGCAGTATTTT.

The chain carries TRBV9 and TRBJ2-1, with TRBD2 matching 10 bases. The CDR3 has 14 residues. Germline loops: CDR1 SGDLS, CDR2 YYNGEE. The V segment lost 3 bases and the J segment 9 bases; nucleotides outside the gene matches: 6. The CDR3 DNA is TGTGCCAGCAGCGAAGCGGGGGGGGTTGGTGAGCAGTTCTTC. Its protein product is CASSEAGGVGEQFF. The whole variable domain, filled in from reference TRBV9 and TRBJ2-1, reads DSGVTQTPKHLITATGQRVTLRCSPRSGDLSVYWYQQSLDQGLQFLIQYYNGEERAKGNILERFSAQQFPDLHSELNLSSLELGDSALYFCASSEAGGVGEQFFGPGTRLTVL.

The DNA of the CDR3 is TGCAGTGCCCCCCAGTCCTACGAGCAGTACTTC. Translation: CSAPQSYEQYF. This rearrangement joins TRBV20-1 to TRBJ2-7; D remains unclear. The germline CDR1 and CDR2 sequences are DFQATT and SNEGSKA (reference sequence). The germline V and J ends were trimmed by 6 bases and 1 base, with 7 bases remaining between them. CDR3 length: 11 residues.

In this sample, this clone turned up a few times. The chain uses TRBV7-2 and TRBJ1-4; the match to TRBD1 covers 7 bases. Germline-derived CDR1 and CDR2 are SGHTA and FQGNSA. The CDR3 has 14 amino acids. Trimming cost V 5 bases and J 7 bases; bases outside gene matches: 7. In DNA, the CDR3 is TGTGCCAGCAGCCCGACAGGGTTTGGTGAAAAACTGTTTTTT. It specifies CASSPTGFGEKLFF. Full variable domain (outside the CDR3, taken from reference TRBV7-2 and TRBJ1-4): GAGVSQSPSNKVTEKGKDVELRCDPISGHTALYWYRQSLGQGLEFLIYFQGNSAPDKSGLPSDRFSAERTGGSVSTLTIQRTQQEDSAVYLCASSPTGFGEKLFFGSGTQLSVL.

The chain has TRBV19 and TRBJ1-6; 7 bases fit TRBD1. Germline CDR1 reads LNHDA; CDR2 reads SQIVND (reference sequence). The V and J ends lost 4 bases and 7 bases, in that order; junction bases with no gene match: 4. The CDR3 is made up of 14 amino acids. CDR3 region: CASSRQGRNSPLHF. The CDR3 region has the DNA TGTGCCAGTAGTAGACAGGGTCGGAATTCACCCCTCCACTTT. Supplemented by reference TRBV19 and TRBJ1-6, the full variable domain reads DGGITQSPKYLFRKEGQNVTLSCEQNLNHDAMYWYRQDPGQGLRLIYYSQIVNDFQKGDIAEGYSVSREKKESFPLTVTSAQKNPTAFYLCASSRQGRNSPLHFGNGTRLTVT.

This clone was seen once. The J gene is TRBJ2-3, the V gene TRBV5-4; the match to TRBD1 covers 7 bases. This CDR3 contains 17 residues. V gave up 0 bases and J gave up 4 bases; unmatched junction bases: 11. From germline, CDR1 is SGHNT and CDR2 YYREEE (reference sequence). CDR3 protein: CASSLEAGTVFPDTQYF. CDR3 DNA: TGTGCCAGCAGCTTGGAAGCTGGGACAGTGTTCCCAGATACGCAGTATTTT.

V usage is TRBV7-9 and J usage is TRBJ2-7; 10 bases line up with TRBD1. This CDR3 is 15 amino acids long. Germline V lookup: CDR1 SEHNR, CDR2 FQNEAQ (reference sequence). The junction had 13 bases not matched to a gene; V was cut back by 8 bases and J by 6 bases. CDR3 region: CASDPLRDRGREQYF. The CDR3 coding sequence is TGTGCCAGCGACCCCCTACGGGACAGGGGTCGCGAGCAGTACTTC.

The chain recombines TRBV2 with TRBJ2-7, with a tentative D call TRBD2 (5 bases). There are 14 residues in the CDR3. The germline V gene encodes CDR1 SNHLY and CDR2 FYNNEI. Trimming removed 6 bases at V and 0 bases at J, with 12 bases between. The CDR3 is CASRELVSSYEQYF. The DNA for the CDR3 is TGTGCCAGCAGGGAACTAGTAAGCTCCTACGAGCAGTACTTC. Combining the CDR3 with reference TRBV2 and TRBJ2-7 gives the whole variable domain EPEVTQTPSHQVTQMGQEVILRCVPISNHLYFYWYRQILGQKVEFLVSFYNNEISEKSEIFDDQFSVERPDGSNFTLKIRSTKLEDSAMYFCASRELVSSYEQYFGPGTRLTVT.

This clone was counted between two and nine times. This chain connects TRBV4-2 to TRBJ2-1; 7 bases fit TRBD2. This CDR3 contains 17 residues. Germline CDR1 LGHNA, CDR2 YNFKEQ. Trimming took 0 bases from V and 0 from J; bases not matched to a gene: 5. The DNA for the CDR3 is TGTGCCAGCAGCCAAGATGGGAGGGGCCACTCCTACAATGAGCAGTTCTTC. This sequence encodes CASSQDGRGHSYNEQFF.

This clone was counted only a few times. This chain links TRBV6-5 with TRBJ2-7; 7 bases are shared with TRBD2. CDR1 and CDR2 (germline): MNHEY, SVGAGI. CDR3 length: 14 amino acids. V lost 5 bases, J lost 11 bases, and 15 bases stayed unmatched. This CDR3 reads CASSTDREARREYF. The CDR3 DNA is TGTGCCAGCAGTACGGATCGGGAGGCCCGAAGGGAGTACTTC.

The J gene is TRBJ2-2, the V gene TRBV9; D may be TRBD1 (5 bases). V was cut by 0 bases and J by 7 bases, with 7 bases left in between. The CDR3 length is 13 residues. Germline CDR1 reads SGDLS; CDR2 reads YYNGEE. The CDR3, as DNA: TGTGCCAGCAGCGTAGTAACAGGCGGGGAGCTGTTTTTT. It encodes CASSVVTGGELFF.

The rearrangement uses TRBV6-5 and TRBJ2-3; TRBD2 matches at 12 bases. This CDR3 is 16 amino acids long. V gave up 2 bases and J gave up 6 bases; unmatched junction bases: 6. CDR1 and CDR2 (germline): MNHEY, SVGAGI. CDR3 sequence (DNA): TGTGCCAGCAGTTACCGGGGGCTAGCGGGAGGGGATACGCAGTATTTT. This gives the protein CASSYRGLAGGDTQYF.

CDR3 coding DNA: TGTGCCAGCAGTTACTCCGGGACAGGGGAAAACATTCAGTACTTC. Its protein is CASSYSGTGENIQYF. V gene TRBV6-6 combines with J gene TRBJ2-4, with 10 nucleotides matching TRBD1. V lost 0 bases to trimming and J lost 5 bases; unmatched junction nucleotides: 1. Germline V gives CDR1 MNHNY, CDR2 SVGAGI (reference sequence). The CDR3 spans 15 residues.

The CDR3 is CASSSRQGRRPEAFF. The CDR3 DNA is TGTGCCAGCAGCTCGCGACAGGGACGACGCCCTGAAGCTTTCTTT. This chain links TRBV3-1 (or the pseudogene TRBV3-2) with TRBJ1-1, with 7 positions matching TRBD1. This CDR3 spans 15 amino acids. Germline V CDR1 and CDR2: LGHDT, YNNKEL (reference sequence). The junction had 12 bases not matched to a gene; V was cut back by 5 bases and J by 6 bases.

V and J are TRBV18 and TRBJ2-3, with D perhaps matching TRBD2 (5 bases). This CDR3 has 14 amino acids. In germline, CDR1 is KGHSH, CDR2 LQKENI. The V end lost 1 base, the J end lost 6 bases, and 11 bases lay between the germline ends. The CDR3 spells CASSPREFPDTQYF. The CDR3 bases are TGTGCCAGCTCACCACGGGAGTTCCCCGATACGCAGTATTTT.

CDR3 amino acids: CASTFQEAYEQYF. The DNA of the CDR3 is TGTGCCAGCACCTTCCAGGAGGCGTACGAGCAGTACTTC. This rearrangement joins TRBV6-6 to TRBJ2-7; perhaps TRBD2 as D (5 bases). This CDR3 has 13 amino acids. The germline V and J ends were trimmed by 7 bases and 4 bases, with 14 bases remaining between them. Germline loops: CDR1 MNHNY, CDR2 SVGAGI (reference sequence).

The V and J genes are TRBV28 and TRBJ2-7; 8 bases line up with TRBD1. V lost 6 bases and J lost 5; bases outside the gene matches: 12. Germline V gene sequence: CDR1 MDHEN, CDR2 SYDVKM. The length of the CDR3 is 15 residues. This CDR3 reads CASRPPRQGPNEQYF. The CDR3 DNA is TGTGCCAGCAGGCCCCCCCGACAGGGGCCTAACGAGCAGTACTTC. The entire variable domain, with the rest obtained from reference TRBV28 and TRBJ2-7, is as follows: DVKVTQSSRYLVKRTGEKVFLECVQDMDHENMFWYRQDPGLGLRLIYFSYDVKMKEKGDIPEGYSVSREKKERFSLILESASTNQTSMYLCASRPPRQGPNEQYFGPGTRLTVT.

J is TRBJ1-4 and V is TRBV7-8, with D unresolved. The length of the CDR3 is 14 residues. Germline-derived CDR1 and CDR2 are SGHVS and FQNEAQ. Trimming removed 5 bases from V and 2 bases from J, with 9 bases in between. The CDR3 spells CASSPVSTNEKLFF. CDR3 coding DNA: TGTGCCAGCAGCCCGGTGTCCACTAATGAAAAACTGTTTTTT.

J is TRBJ2-1 and V is TRBV19; 9 positions match TRBD2. Germline V gene lookup returns CDR1 LNHDA and CDR2 SQIVND (reference sequence). This CDR3 contains 14 residues. With 9 bases clipped from V and 4 bases from J, the junction kept 7 bases outside the gene matches. The CDR3 region is CASRGTSRYNEQFF. CDR3 in DNA: TGTGCCAGCCGAGGGACTAGCAGATACAATGAGCAGTTCTTC.

This rearrangement joins TRBV3-1 (or the pseudogene TRBV3-2) to TRBJ2-3, with 8 bases fitting TRBD2. V shed 2 bases and J 7 bases; nucleotides not matched to a gene: 2. CDR3 size: 13 residues. Per germline, CDR1 LGHDT and CDR2 YNNKEL (reference sequence). CDR3 region: CASSQLAGHTQYF. The CDR3, as DNA: TGTGCCAGCAGCCAACTAGCGGGTCATACGCAGTATTTT.

V is TRBV5-1 and J is TRBJ1-5; TRBD1 agrees at 7 bases. CDR3 length: 14 residues. V was clipped by 4 bases and J by 7 bases; unmatched bases: 8. Germline lookup yields CDR1 SGHRS and CDR2 YFSETQ. The CDR3 region is CASSKDRWDQPQHF. CDR3 coding DNA: TGCGCCAGCAGCAAGGACAGGTGGGACCAGCCCCAGCATTTT.

The chain employs TRBV7-3 and TRBJ1-2; TRBD1 matches 10 bases. This CDR3 region has 14 residues. The V and J ends lost 3 bases and 7 bases, in that order; junction bases with no gene match: 5. Germline V gene data show CDR1 as SGHTA and CDR2 as FQGTGA. The CDR3 coding sequence is TGTGCCAGCAGCTTGACAGGGGGCCTTAGTGGCTACACCTTC. Translating it yields CASSLTGGLSGYTF.

The chain recombines TRBV18 with TRBJ2-5, with 7 positions matching TRBD1. The CDR3 covers 16 residues. Germline values: CDR1 KGHSH, CDR2 LQKENI. V shed 0 bases, J shed 5 bases, and the junction held 9 bases outside the gene matches. The CDR3 reads CASSPPRRQGVETQYF. CDR3 sequence (DNA): TGTGCCAGCTCACCACCTCGAAGACAGGGCGTCGAGACCCAGTACTTC.

The chain uses TRBV19 and TRBJ1-2; D not certain. V lost 3 bases, J lost 4 bases, and 9 bases lay in between. The CDR3 contains 13 residues. From germline, CDR1 is LNHDA and CDR2 SQIVND (reference sequence). DNA for the CDR3: TGTGCCAGTAGTATGCAGGTTCCCTATGGCTACACCTTC. It specifies CASSMQVPYGYTF.